This TCR beta chain is from a study of blood T cells in healthy people across ages. Findings and limits, study-wide: No conclusive comparison of naive versus antigen-experienced cells was possible with unsorted PBMCs. A roughly linear fall in TCR beta diversity per million T cells was seen with increasing age.

Germline CDR1 SQVTM, CDR2 ANQGSEA. The V end was cut by 8 bases, the J end by 5 bases, with 19 bases between. CDR3 length equals 14 residues. Extraction yielded at least 5 micrograms of total RNA per sample. Then a second PCR, running about 6 to 12 cycles, was carried out with a sample-barcoded 5' primer and a J-beta primer mix. Using its own MiXCR run on the 5' RACE reads, TCRdb lists one record per CDR3 protein. The repertoire has 750,000 to 950,000 distinct CDR3 sequences, about 27% of them found once; the top ten carry roughly 10%. For this clonotype: Its antigen is not known.

This same sample was also taken into another study, of T cells of mothers and their children.

The clonotype was recovered from a woman aged 35 to 49 in good health. The chain is built from TRBV29-1 and TRBJ2-1; possible D gene TRBD1, 6 bases. What was sequenced was blood. The CDR3 nucleotides read TGCAGCCTCGACACAGGGAAGGGTGACAATGAGCAGTTCTTC. Amino acids: CSLDTGKGDNEQFF.